Each of the 30 T cell receptor beta chains below was sequenced from the same sample in a study of T cells after yellow fever vaccination. In TCRdb, the 5' RACE reads were re-called with MiXCR into one record per CDR3 protein. The sample has 300,000 or so distinct CDR3 sequences; under 15% are singletons. The source was CD4+ T cells sorted from PBMCs, collected 45 days after the yellow fever booster vaccination. Receptors were obtained from a man between 25 and 39 years old who received the YFV17D yellow fever vaccine.

This clonotype was found a few times. J is TRBJ1-4 and V is TRBV27; D is undetermined. The germline CDR1 and CDR2 sequences are MNHEY and SMNVEV (reference sequence). V gave up 3 bases and J gave up 2 bases, with 7 bases separating them. The length of the CDR3 is 14 residues. CDR3 nucleotide sequence: TGTGCCAGCAGTTTCGCTTATACTAATGAAAAACTGTTTTTT. It specifies CASSFAYTNEKLFF.

This sequence joins TRBV21-1 and TRBJ2-6; TRBD2 is taken as the D call from the table, unchecked against the DNA. TRBV21-1 counts as a pseudogene. The CDR3 has 17 amino acids. CDR3 DNA sequence: TGTGCCAGCACCCCCGTTGATAGCGGGGGATCGGCCAACGTCCTGACTTTC. It encodes CASTPVDSGGSANVLTF.

The genes are TRBV5-1 and TRBJ2-1; 10 bases fit TRBD2. The CDR3 length is 16 residues. J was trimmed by 3 bases and V by 0 bases; bases with no gene match: 3. CDR1 is SGHRS, CDR2 YFSETQ, per germline. The CDR3 DNA reads TGCGCCAGCAGCTTGGTAGCTAGCGGGGGCTACAATGAGCAGTTCTTC. Translation gives CASSLVASGGYNEQFF. The whole variable domain, filled in from reference TRBV5-1 and TRBJ2-1, reads KAGVTQTPRYLIKTRGQQVTLSCSPISGHRSVSWYQQTPGQGLQFLFEYFSETQRNKGNFPGRFSGRQFSNSRSEMNVSTLELGDSALYLCASSLVASGGYNEQFFGPGTRLTVL.

The chain recombines TRBV12-3 or TRBV12-4 with TRBJ2-1; TRBD2 matches 15 bases. J was trimmed by 5 bases and V by 5 bases; bases with no gene match: 10. The CDR3 extends over 18 amino acids. The DNA for the CDR3 is TGTGCCAGCAGTCCCGGACTAGCGGGAGGGCCACGAGACAATGAGCAGTTCTTC. It encodes CASSPGLAGGPRDNEQFF.

This clonotype was counted between two and nine times. The chain is built from TRBV5-1 and TRBJ2-2; D perhaps matches TRBD1 (6 bases). The CDR3 has 15 residues. The V and J ends lost 2 bases and 4 bases respectively, with 12 bases between them. CDR1 SGHRS and CDR2 YFSETQ come from the germline V gene. The CDR3 coding sequence is TGCGCCAGCAGCTTCGGGACACCCCCCACCGGGGAGCTGTTTTTT. Protein product: CASSFGTPPTGELFF.

This clonotype came up a few times. The CDR3 here is CASSLDWAGGTDTQYF. Written as DNA, the CDR3 is TGCGCCAGCAGCTTGGACTGGGCGGGGGGGACAGATACGCAGTATTTT. The V gene is TRBV5-1, the J gene TRBJ2-3; TRBD2 aligns across 9 bases. The germline V gene has CDR1 SGHRS and CDR2 YFSETQ. The V gene end was trimmed by 0 bases and the J gene end by 3 bases; junction bases not matched to a gene: 5. The CDR3 is 16 amino acids.

This clonotype was counted only a few times. The rearrangement uses TRBV4-3 and TRBJ2-7, with TRBD1 identical over 10 bases. After removal of 4 bases from V and 6 bases from J, the junction contained 9 bases not matched to a gene. Germline CDR1 is LGHNA and CDR2 is YSLEER. This CDR3 has 15 amino acids. In DNA, the CDR3 is TGCGCCAGCAGCCCGCTGACAGGGGGCTTCGGCGAGCAGTACTTC. Its translation is CASSPLTGGFGEQYF.

This chain links TRBV29-1 with TRBJ1-4; D remains unclear. CDR1 SQVTM and CDR2 ANQGSEA come from the germline V gene. V was cut by 5 bases and J by 8 bases, with 12 bases left in between. The CDR3 sequence is 12 residues long. CDR3 amino acids: CSVNLVGEKLFF. As DNA, the CDR3 is TGCAGCGTTAACTTGGTTGGGGAAAAACTGTTTTTT.

This clonotype was counted a few times. This chain joins TRBV7-9 and TRBJ2-2; D may be TRBD1 or TRBD2 (6 bases each). Germline V gene data show CDR1 as SEHNR and CDR2 as FQNEAQ (reference sequence). The CDR3 is 13 residues long. Trimming removed 6 bases from V and 6 bases from J, with 11 bases in between. The CDR3 DNA is TGTGCCAGCAGTTCGGGGGCGGCCGGGGAGCTGTTTTTT. Protein sequence: CASSSGAAGELFF.

This chain connects TRBV5-1 to TRBJ2-7; a weak D match, TRBD1 (6 bases). V dropped 6 bases and J dropped 3 bases, with 10 bases sitting between them. From germline, CDR1 is SGHRS and CDR2 YFSETQ. The length of the CDR3 is 12 residues. The CDR3 is CASNADSYEQYF. The CDR3, as DNA: TGCGCCAGCAATGCGGACAGCTACGAGCAGTACTTC. Full variable domain (rest looked up from reference TRBV5-1 and TRBJ2-7): KAGVTQTPRYLIKTRGQQVTLSCSPISGHRSVSWYQQTPGQGLQFLFEYFSETQRNKGNFPGRFSGRQFSNSRSEMNVSTLELGDSALYLCASNADSYEQYFGPGTRLTVT.

This clonotype was counted a few times. The V gene is TRBV12-3 or TRBV12-4, the J gene TRBJ1-5; a weak D match, TRBD1 (5 bases). CDR3 size: 14 residues. The V end lost 4 bases, the J end lost 0 bases, and 7 bases lay between the germline ends. The CDR3 nucleotides read TGTGCCAGCAGTTGGGACGGTAGCAATCAGCCCCAGCATTTT. It encodes CASSWDGSNQPQHF.

This clonotype was seen a few times. The J gene is TRBJ2-7, the V gene TRBV6-2 or TRBV6-3; TRBD2 agrees at 11 bases. V trimming: 6 bases; J trimming: 0 bases; junction bases outside the gene matches: 10. Germline V gives CDR1 MNHEY, CDR2 SVGEGT. CDR3 length: 17 residues. The CDR3 nucleotides read TGTGCCAGCAGAACGACTAGCGGGACAAGGAGCTCCTACGAGCAGTACTTC. The encoded protein is CASRTTSGTRSSYEQYF.

In its sample, this clonotype was seen a few times. V gene TRBV11-2 combines with J gene TRBJ2-3; the D gene is possibly TRBD2 (6 bases). CDR3 length: 15 residues. V gave up 2 bases and J gave up 6 bases, with 15 bases separating them. Germline lookup yields CDR1 SGHAT and CDR2 FQNNGV. Here the CDR3 DNA reads TGTGCCAGCAGCTTAAGAATTCGCGGAGGGGATACGCAGTATTTT. Encoded protein: CASSLRIRGGDTQYF.

This clonotype was picked up a small number of times. This chain links TRBV7-8 with TRBJ2-1, with TRBD2 matching 10 bases. After removal of 7 bases from V and 9 bases from J, the junction contained 12 bases not matched to a gene. There are 15 residues in the CDR3. The germline CDR1 and CDR2 sequences are SGHVS and FQNEAQ. The DNA of the CDR3 is TGTGCCAGCATCCCCTGGGTAGCGGGAGGCTTTGAGCAGTTCTTC. It codes for CASIPWVAGGFEQFF.

The V and J genes are TRBV4-3 and TRBJ2-7; 7 bases map to TRBD2. The V gene end was trimmed by 2 bases and the J gene end by 4 bases; junction bases not matched to a gene: 8. This CDR3 spans 15 amino acids. Germline V gene lookup returns CDR1 LGHNA and CDR2 YSLEER. CDR3 coding DNA: TGCGCCAGCAGCCAAAGCTTGCGGGAGTGGTACGAGCAGTACTTC. Translated, it gives CASSQSLREWYEQYF.

The sample holds a few counts of this clonotype. The chain links TRBV2 to TRBJ2-7; 11 nucleotides agree with TRBD1. The CDR3 runs to 15 residues. V gave up 6 bases and J gave up 3 bases; unmatched junction bases: 7. Germline CDR1 and CDR2: SNHLY and FYNNEI. The CDR3: CASRPRTGGVYEQYF. As DNA, the CDR3 is TGTGCCAGCAGACCTCGGACAGGGGGCGTCTACGAGCAGTACTTC.

There are a few counts of this clonotype. This sequence joins TRBV7-9 and TRBJ2-1; D uncertain. Looked up from germline, CDR1 is SEHNR and CDR2 is FQNEAQ (reference sequence). The V end was cut by 5 bases, the J end by 5 bases, with 10 bases between. The CDR3 consists of 13 residues. Here the CDR3 DNA reads TGTGCCAGCAGCATTGCAATGGACAATGAGCAGTTCTTC. Protein product: CASSIAMDNEQFF.

In this sample, this clonotype turned up a few times. The gene calls are TRBV20-1 and TRBJ1-1; 8 bases are shared with TRBD1. V was clipped by 3 bases and J by 11 bases; unmatched bases: 14. The CDR3 is 14 amino acids. CDR1 and CDR2 from the germline V gene are DFQATT and SNEGSKA (reference sequence). The CDR3 DNA reads as TGCAGTGCTAGCCCAGGGGGCGCCGGGGGTGAGGCTTTCTTT. It specifies CSASPGGAGGEAFF.

This clonotype has just a few counts. This chain joins TRBV12-3 or TRBV12-4 and TRBJ1-1, with D tentatively TRBD1 (5 bases). The germline V and J ends were trimmed by 10 bases and 1 base, with 13 bases remaining between them. The CDR3 is made up of 13 amino acids. DNA for the CDR3: TGTGCCACAGGGCTGGGGGGGAACACTGAAGCTTTCTTT. Amino acids: CATGLGGNTEAFF.

This rearrangement joins TRBV12-3 or TRBV12-4 to TRBJ2-3; a weak D match, TRBD1 (5 bases). V was cut by 7 bases and J by 3 bases, with 17 bases left in between. CDR3 size: 15 residues. CDR3 residues: CASTPDSRSTDTQYF. As DNA, the CDR3 is TGTGCCAGCACCCCAGACAGCCGCTCTACAGATACGCAGTATTTT.

The chain couples TRBV27 to TRBJ2-7, with 7 bases fitting TRBD1. CDR3 length equals 14 residues. V gave up 6 bases and J gave up 1 base; unmatched junction bases: 6. The germline gives CDR1 MNHEY, CDR2 SMNVEV (reference sequence). This CDR3 is CASRPLGQSYEQYF. Here the CDR3 DNA reads TGTGCCAGCAGGCCCTTGGGACAGTCCTACGAGCAGTACTTC.

This clonotype has only a few counts. The chain has TRBV6-2 or TRBV6-3 and TRBJ2-1, with 9 nucleotides matching TRBD1. With V trimmed by 5 bases and J by 9 bases, 5 bases remained unmatched. CDR1 is MNHEY, CDR2 SVGEGT, per germline. There are 13 residues in the CDR3. CDR3 sequence reads: CASSKRQGGEQFF. For the CDR3, the DNA is TGTGCCAGCAGTAAACGACAGGGGGGTGAGCAGTTCTTC.

This clonotype was picked up many times. The genes are TRBV7-2 and TRBJ2-3; weak D call: TRBD1 (6 bases). The CDR3 spans 13 residues. Trimming pared 5 bases from V and 4 bases from J, leaving 10 bases between. Per the germline V gene, CDR1 is SGHTA and CDR2 is FQGNSA. The CDR3 region has the DNA TGTGCCAGCAGCCCCCAGGGGTCAGATACGCAGTATTTT. Encoded protein: CASSPQGSDTQYF.

This chain joins TRBV20-1 and TRBJ2-7, with 16 bases identical to TRBD2. Germline assignment: CDR1 DFQATT and CDR2 SNEGSKA (reference sequence). CDR3 length: 16 residues. V was pared by 6 bases and J by 5 bases, with 10 bases of the junction left unmatched. The CDR3 nucleotides are TGCAGTGCAAAGAGCCCGGGGACTAGCGGGAGGGACGAGCAGTACTTC. Protein product: CSAKSPGTSGRDEQYF.

This chain links TRBV4-3 with TRBJ1-6; D remains ambiguous. CDR3 size: 15 residues. Trimming stripped 3 bases from V and 0 bases from J, with 6 bases between. Germline V gene lookup returns CDR1 LGHNA and CDR2 YSLEER. The CDR3 DNA is TGCGCCAGCAGCCAGAGTCGCTCCTATAATTCACCCCTCCACTTT. Amino acids: CASSQSRSYNSPLHF.

The chain combines TRBV5-4 with TRBJ2-2; no definite D call. V lost 2 bases, J lost 8 bases, and 13 bases lay in between. The CDR3 is made up of 14 amino acids. In germline, CDR1 is SGHNT, CDR2 YYREEE (reference sequence). Here the CDR3 DNA reads TGTGCCAGCAGCTTATTCAGTTTACCGGGGGAGCTGTTTTTT. As protein: CASSLFSLPGELFF.

This clonotype was picked up a small number of times. V and J are TRBV10-1 and TRBJ2-3, with D perhaps TRBD2 (5 bases). CDR1 is WNHNN and CDR2 is SYGVQD in the germline V gene (reference sequence). CDR3 size: 14 residues. V was trimmed by 7 bases and J by 1 base, leaving 12 bases between them. CDR3 region: CASTSRVGTDTQYF. The CDR3 region has the DNA TGCGCCAGCACGTCGCGGGTTGGCACAGATACGCAGTATTTT.

The sample holds a few counts of this clonotype. The chain uses TRBV7-6 and TRBJ2-3; 9 bases align to TRBD2. CDR1 and CDR2 from the germline V gene are SGHVS and FNYEAQ. The V gene end was trimmed by 2 bases and the J gene end by 1 base; junction bases not matched to a gene: 7. The CDR3 runs to 17 residues. DNA of the CDR3: TGTGCCAGCAGCTTAATTAGCGGGAGCCCCGGCACAGATACGCAGTATTTT. Translation: CASSLISGSPGTDTQYF.

The J gene is TRBJ2-3, the V gene TRBV5-4; 10 nucleotides line up with TRBD2. V gave up 2 bases and J gave up 2 bases; unmatched junction bases: 8. Per the germline V gene, CDR1 is SGHNT and CDR2 is YYREEE (reference sequence). The CDR3 is 17 amino acids. The CDR3 loop reads CASSFASGSGYTDTQYF. CDR3 in DNA: TGTGCCAGCAGCTTTGCTAGCGGGAGTGGGTACACAGATACGCAGTATTTT.

V is TRBV7-2 and J is TRBJ2-7; 14 bases line up with TRBD2. V lost 5 bases, J lost 6 bases, and 15 bases stayed unmatched. The CDR3 sequence is 18 residues long. Looked up from germline, CDR1 is SGHTA and CDR2 is FQGNSA. DNA of the CDR3: TGTGCCAGCAGCGCTAAGGAGACTAGCGGGAGGGCCGGTCGCGAGCAGTACTTC. It is translated as CASSAKETSGRAGREQYF.